These T cell receptor beta chains were read from a single sample in a study of blood T cell repertoires in COVID-19. Only in-frame clones appear in the TCRdb table, and some are missing; sequencing was by immunoSEQ multiplex PCR. The data contain tens of thousands of clones, approximately 90% of them singletons. Sequencing input: peripheral blood. The receptors shown here come from a woman aged 55-69 years with acute or convalescent COVID-19. Each CDR3 is given with its conserved first and last residue. Each record gives: V gene, J gene, D gene, clone size, CDR3 protein, CDR3 DNA. The D gene is left open where the match is weak. Clone size, where shown, is once, few, many, or a class for clones that have expanded.

v_gene: TRBV7-3; j_gene: TRBJ1-1; d_gene: .; abundance: .; CDR3aa: CASSLSGPNTEAFF; CDR3nt: TGTGCCAGCAGCTTATCAGGGCCCAACACTGAAGCTTTCTTT
v_gene: TRBV5-6; j_gene: TRBJ2-1; d_gene: TRBD2; abundance: .; CDR3aa: CASSAPSGRAEQFF; CDR3nt: TGTGCCAGCAGCGCCCCTAGCGGGAGGGCTGAGCAGTTCTTC
v_gene: TRBV15; j_gene: TRBJ1-5; d_gene: .; abundance: .; CDR3aa: CATSLEGHKDLPQHF; CDR3nt: TGTGCCACCAGCCTCGAGGGCCACAAAGATCTCCCCCAGCATTTT
v_gene: TRBV27; j_gene: TRBJ1-5; d_gene: .; abundance: .; CDR3aa: CASSSGSTNQPQHF; CDR3nt: TGTGCCAGCAGTTCAGGGTCCACCAATCAGCCCCAGCATTTT
v_gene: TRBV28; j_gene: TRBJ2-1; d_gene: .; abundance: .; CDR3aa: CASSSPGNEQFF; CDR3nt: TGTGCCAGCAGTTCTCCAGGCAATGAGCAGTTCTTC
v_gene: TRBV6-5; j_gene: TRBJ2-1; d_gene: TRBD1; abundance: .; CDR3aa: CASSTRDSYNEQFF; CDR3nt: TGTGCCAGCAGTACTCGGGACAGTTACAATGAGCAGTTCTTC
v_gene: TRBV19; j_gene: TRBJ2-5; d_gene: .; abundance: few; CDR3aa: CASSPPGGGRETQYF; CDR3nt: TGTGCCAGTAGCCCCCCTGGAGGGGGCAGGGAGACCCAGTACTTC
v_gene: TRBV7-8; j_gene: TRBJ1-6; d_gene: .; abundance: once; CDR3aa: CASSLGAVITSNSPLHF; CDR3nt: TGTGCCAGCAGCTTAGGGGCTGTTATTACCTCTAATTCACCCCTCCACTTT
v_gene: TRBV6-1; j_gene: TRBJ1-4; d_gene: .; abundance: .; CDR3aa: CASSAYGRRATNEKLFF; CDR3nt: TGTGCCAGCAGTGCCTATGGCCGGAGAGCAACTAATGAAAAACTGTTTTTT
v_gene: TRBV30; j_gene: TRBJ1-2; d_gene: .; abundance: .; CDR3aa: CAWSVLITGKGGYTF; CDR3nt: TGTGCCTGGAGTGTACTCATTACAGGGAAAGGTGGCTACACCTTC
v_gene: TRBV7-9; j_gene: TRBJ1-4; d_gene: TRBD1; abundance: many; CDR3aa: CASSSTGATNEKLFF; CDR3nt: TGTGCCAGCAGTTCGACAGGGGCAACTAATGAAAAACTGTTTTTT
v_gene: TRBV20-1; j_gene: TRBJ2-3; d_gene: .; abundance: .; CDR3aa: CSADEDTQYF; CDR3nt: TGCAGTGCTGATGAGGATACGCAGTATTTT
v_gene: TRBV28; j_gene: TRBJ1-1; d_gene: .; abundance: .; CDR3aa: CASTPPAVNTEAFF; CDR3nt: TGTGCCAGCACCCCTCCGGCGGTGAACACTGAAGCTTTCTTT
v_gene: TRBV5-1; j_gene: TRBJ1-4; d_gene: .; abundance: .; CDR3aa: CASSLAEGYEKLFF; CDR3nt: TGCGCCAGCAGCTTGGCGGAGGGGTATGAAAAACTGTTTTTT
v_gene: TRBV19; j_gene: TRBJ2-1; d_gene: TRBD2; abundance: .; CDR3aa: CASSLAGISSYNEQFF; CDR3nt: TGTGCCAGTAGCCTAGCGGGCATCAGCTCCTACAATGAGCAGTTCTTC
v_gene: TRBV4-2; j_gene: TRBJ2-3; d_gene: .; abundance: .; CDR3aa: CASSQDGSFWADTQYF; CDR3nt: TGTGCCAGCAGCCAAGATGGGAGCTTCTGGGCAGATACGCAGTATTTT
v_gene: TRBV3-1/TRBV3-2; j_gene: TRBJ2-2; d_gene: .; abundance: .; CDR3aa: CASSRGQGRTGELFF; CDR3nt: TGTGCCAGCTCCCGTGGGCAGGGAAGAACCGGGGAGCTGTTTTTT
v_gene: TRBV27; j_gene: TRBJ2-5; d_gene: .; abundance: .; CDR3aa: CASRPTGRETQYF; CDR3nt: TGTGCCAGCAGGCCTACAGGGCGCGAGACCCAGTACTTC
v_gene: TRBV6-2/TRBV6-3; j_gene: TRBJ2-1; d_gene: .; abundance: .; CDR3aa: CASSYAGQIYNEQFF; CDR3nt: TGTGCCAGCAGTTACGCCGGACAAATCTACAATGAGCAGTTCTTC
v_gene: TRBV5-4; j_gene: TRBJ2-2; d_gene: .; abundance: .; CDR3aa: CASSLTGVTGELFF; CDR3nt: TGTGCCAGCAGCTTGACAGGTGTCACCGGGGAGCTGTTTTTT
v_gene: TRBV6-2/TRBV6-3; j_gene: TRBJ2-1; d_gene: .; abundance: .; CDR3aa: CASSYPVTSFNEQFF; CDR3nt: TGTGCCAGCAGTTACCCAGTGACTAGTTTCAATGAGCAGTTCTTC
v_gene: TRBV28; j_gene: TRBJ1-2; d_gene: TRBD1; abundance: .; CDR3aa: CASSLGTGAGYTF; CDR3nt: TGTGCCAGCAGTTTAGGGACAGGCGCTGGCTACACCTTC
v_gene: TRBV5-4; j_gene: TRBJ1-2; d_gene: TRBD1; abundance: few; CDR3aa: CASSWTGRYGYTF; CDR3nt: TGTGCCAGCAGCTGGACAGGGCGGTATGGCTACACCTTC
v_gene: TRBV27; j_gene: TRBJ1-2; d_gene: .; abundance: .; CDR3aa: CASSSIWELNYGYTF; CDR3nt: TGTGCCAGCAGTTCAATTTGGGAGCTTAACTATGGCTACACCTTC
v_gene: TRBV4-1; j_gene: TRBJ1-6; d_gene: .; abundance: .; CDR3aa: CASGLSPLHF; CDR3nt: TGCGCCAGCGGACTTTCACCCCTCCACTTT
v_gene: TRBV4-3; j_gene: TRBJ2-1; d_gene: .; abundance: .; CDR3aa: CASSQEGVAGSSYNEQFF; CDR3nt: TGCGCCAGCAGCCAAGAAGGGGTGGCGGGGTCCTCCTACAATGAGCAGTTCTTC
v_gene: TRBV5-6; j_gene: TRBJ1-5; d_gene: .; abundance: .; CDR3aa: CASSAGPIPYSNQPQHF; CDR3nt: TGTGCCAGCAGCGCGGGTCCGATACCATATAGCAATCAGCCCCAGCATTTT
v_gene: TRBV6-5; j_gene: TRBJ2-2; d_gene: TRBD2; abundance: .; CDR3aa: CASSQGTSIAGELFF; CDR3nt: TGTGCCAGCAGCCAAGGGACTAGCATCGCCGGGGAGCTGTTTTTT
v_gene: TRBV18; j_gene: TRBJ2-3; d_gene: TRBD1; abundance: .; CDR3aa: CASSQGAGTDTQYF; CDR3nt: TGTGCCAGCTCACAGGGGGCTGGCACAGATACGCAGTATTTT
v_gene: TRBV3-1/TRBV3-2; j_gene: TRBJ1-2; d_gene: TRBD1; abundance: .; CDR3aa: CASSQGQGAVYGYTF; CDR3nt: TGTGCCAGCAGCCAAGGACAGGGCGCCGTATATGGCTACACCTTC